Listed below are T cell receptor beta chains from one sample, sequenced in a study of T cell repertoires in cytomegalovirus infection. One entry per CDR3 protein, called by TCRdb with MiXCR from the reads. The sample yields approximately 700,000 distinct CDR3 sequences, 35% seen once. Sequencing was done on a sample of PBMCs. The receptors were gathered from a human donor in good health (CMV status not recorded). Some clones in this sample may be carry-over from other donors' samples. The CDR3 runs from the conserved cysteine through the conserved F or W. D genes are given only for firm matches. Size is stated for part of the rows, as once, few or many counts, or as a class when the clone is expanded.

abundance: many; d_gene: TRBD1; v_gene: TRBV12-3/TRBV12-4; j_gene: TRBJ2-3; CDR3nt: TGTGCCAGCAGGGCCGGACAGGGAATGGGCACAGATACGCAGTATTTT; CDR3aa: CASRAGQGMGTDTQYF
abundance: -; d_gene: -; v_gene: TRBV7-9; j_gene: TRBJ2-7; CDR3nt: TGTGCCAGCAGCTTACTCCTCGAAGGGGACGAGCAGTACTTC; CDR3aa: CASSLLLEGDEQYF
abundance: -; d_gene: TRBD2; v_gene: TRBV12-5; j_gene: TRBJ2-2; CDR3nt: TGTGCTAGTGGTTCACTAGCGGGAGGGGCCGGGGAGCTGTTTTTT; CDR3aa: CASGSLAGGAGELFF
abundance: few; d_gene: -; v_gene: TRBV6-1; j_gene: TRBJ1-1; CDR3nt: TGTGCCAGCACAGCACAGCCGAACACTGAAGCTTTCTTT; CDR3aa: CASTAQPNTEAFF
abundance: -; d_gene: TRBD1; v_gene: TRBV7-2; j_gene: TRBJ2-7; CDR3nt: TGTGCCAGCAGCTTCGACAGGGCCAACGAGCAGTACTTC; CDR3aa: CASSFDRANEQYF
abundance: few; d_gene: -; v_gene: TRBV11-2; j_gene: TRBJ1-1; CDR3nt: TGTGCCAGCAGCTCAGGCGGGGGCAGGAGGAACACTGAAGCTTTCTTT; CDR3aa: CASSSGGGRRNTEAFF
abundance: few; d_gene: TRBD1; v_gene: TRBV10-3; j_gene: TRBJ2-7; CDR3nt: TGTGCCATTCGACAGGGGGTCACCTACGAGCAGTACTTC; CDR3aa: CAIRQGVTYEQYF
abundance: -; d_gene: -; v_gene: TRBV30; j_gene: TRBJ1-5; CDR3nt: TGTGCCTGGAAGGCGGCAAATCAGCCCCAGCATTTT; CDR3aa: CAWKAANQPQHF
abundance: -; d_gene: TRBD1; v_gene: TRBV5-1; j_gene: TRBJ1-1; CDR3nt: TGCGCCAGCAGCTCATCGCAGACAGGGGCCACTGAAGCTTTCTTT; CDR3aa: CASSSSQTGATEAFF
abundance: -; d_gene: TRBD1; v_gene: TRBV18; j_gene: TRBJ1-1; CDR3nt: TGTGCCAGCTCACCACAGGACAGGATCATGAACACTGAAGCTTTCTTT; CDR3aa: CASSPQDRIMNTEAFF
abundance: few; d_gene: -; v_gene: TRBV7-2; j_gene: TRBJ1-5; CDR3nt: TGTGCCAGCAGCCCACAGGGCGTGGGGGATCAGCCCCAGCATTTT; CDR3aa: CASSPQGVGDQPQHF
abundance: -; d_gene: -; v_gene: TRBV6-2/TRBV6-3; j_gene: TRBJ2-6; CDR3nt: TGTGCCAGCAGCACACCTACCTCTGGGGCCAACGTCCTGACTTTC; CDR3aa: CASSTPTSGANVLTF
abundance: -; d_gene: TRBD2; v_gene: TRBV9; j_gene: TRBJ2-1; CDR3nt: TGTGCCAGCAGCGAAGGACTAGCGGGAGGAATTGGTTACAATGAGCAGTTCTTC; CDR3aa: CASSEGLAGGIGYNEQFF
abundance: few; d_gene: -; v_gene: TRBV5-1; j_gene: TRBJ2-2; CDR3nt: TGCGCCAGCAGCTTGGCCATGAGAGGGGAGCTGTTTTTT; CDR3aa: CASSLAMRGELFF
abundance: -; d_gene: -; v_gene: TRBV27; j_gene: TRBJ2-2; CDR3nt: TGTGCCAGCAGTTTCGGCAGGGGTTGGACCGGGGAGCTGTTTTTT; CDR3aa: CASSFGRGWTGELFF
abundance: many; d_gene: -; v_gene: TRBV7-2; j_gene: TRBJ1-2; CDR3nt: TGTGCCAGCAGGCGGACCCCTTTAGTTGTGCAGGGACATGGCTACACCTTC; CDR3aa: CASRRTPLVVQGHGYTF
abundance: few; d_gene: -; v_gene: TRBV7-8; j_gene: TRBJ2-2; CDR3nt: TGTGCCAGCAGCCCCCTTTGGGGCCAAGGGAACACCGGGGAGCTGTTTTTT; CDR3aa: CASSPLWGQGNTGELFF
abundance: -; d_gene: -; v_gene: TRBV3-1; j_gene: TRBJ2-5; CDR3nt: TGTGCCAGCAGCCAAGATCCCCAACGGGAGACCCAGTACTTC; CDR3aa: CASSQDPQRETQYF
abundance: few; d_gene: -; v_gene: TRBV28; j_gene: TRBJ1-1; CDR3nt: TGTGCCAGCAGTTTGAGGATCTGGAACACTGAAGCTTTCTTT; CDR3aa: CASSLRIWNTEAFF
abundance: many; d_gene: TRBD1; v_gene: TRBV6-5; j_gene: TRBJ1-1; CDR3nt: TGTGCCAGCAGTTACAGGGGGCGAGGAACTGAAGCTTTCTTT; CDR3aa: CASSYRGRGTEAFF
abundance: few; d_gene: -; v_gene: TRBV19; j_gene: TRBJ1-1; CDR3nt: TGTGCCAGTAGTATTGGGGTTGGCGCTTTCTTT; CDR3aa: CASSIGVGAFF
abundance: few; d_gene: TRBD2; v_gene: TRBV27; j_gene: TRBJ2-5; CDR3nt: TGTGCCAGCAGTTTAGCAGCGGGAGGGCTCCAAGAGACCCAGTACTTC; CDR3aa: CASSLAAGGLQETQYF
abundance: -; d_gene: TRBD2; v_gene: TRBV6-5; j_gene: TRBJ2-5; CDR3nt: TGTGCCAGCAGTAAACTAGCGGGTCTGCCAGAGACCCAGTACTTC; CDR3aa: CASSKLAGLPETQYF
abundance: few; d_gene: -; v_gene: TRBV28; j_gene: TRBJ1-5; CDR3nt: TGTGCCAGCAACGTCTGGGCTACGAATCAGCCCCAGCATTTT; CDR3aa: CASNVWATNQPQHF
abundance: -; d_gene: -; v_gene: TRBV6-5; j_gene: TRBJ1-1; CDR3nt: TGTGCCAGCAGACAGGGAGGTTGGGCTGAAGCTTTCTTT; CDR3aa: CASRQGGWAEAFF
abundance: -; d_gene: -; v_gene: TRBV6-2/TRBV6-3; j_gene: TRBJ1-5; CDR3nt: TGTGCCAGCAGGGCGAGGGATCATAGCAATCAGCCCCAGCATTTT; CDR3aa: CASRARDHSNQPQHF
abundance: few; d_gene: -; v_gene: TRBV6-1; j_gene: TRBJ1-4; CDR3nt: TGTGCCAGCAGTGAAGGACTGACCAATGAAAAACTGTTTTTT; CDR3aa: CASSEGLTNEKLFF
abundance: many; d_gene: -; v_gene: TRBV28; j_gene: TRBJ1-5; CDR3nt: TGTGCCAGCAGCTTAGGATTGCAGCCCCAGCATTTT; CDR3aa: CASSLGLQPQHF
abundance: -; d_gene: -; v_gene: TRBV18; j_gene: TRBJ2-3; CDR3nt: TGTGCCAGCTCAACCGGTAAATCGGATACGCAGTATTTT; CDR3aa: CASSTGKSDTQYF
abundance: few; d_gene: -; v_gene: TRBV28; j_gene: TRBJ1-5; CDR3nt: TGTGCCAGCAGAGGGGGGGGGCCCCAGCATTTT; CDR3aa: CASRGGGPQHF
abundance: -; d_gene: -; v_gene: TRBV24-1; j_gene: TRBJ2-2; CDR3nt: TGTGCCACCAGTCCTAAGAACACCGGGGAGCTGTTTTTT; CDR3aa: CATSPKNTGELFF
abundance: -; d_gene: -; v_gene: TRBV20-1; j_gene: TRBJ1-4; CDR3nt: TGCAGTGCTAGAATAGGTGAAAAACTGTTTTTT; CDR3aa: CSARIGEKLFF
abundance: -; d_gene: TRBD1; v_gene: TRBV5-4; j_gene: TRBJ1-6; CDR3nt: TGTGCCAGCAGCTTGGGGGGGGTGCCGGGACAGGCTAATTCACCCCTCCACTTT; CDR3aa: CASSLGGVPGQANSPLHF
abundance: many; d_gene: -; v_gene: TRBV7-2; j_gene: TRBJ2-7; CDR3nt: TGTGCCAGCAGCGGAGCCGGGACTGCCTCCTACGAGCAGTACTTC; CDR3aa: CASSGAGTASYEQYF
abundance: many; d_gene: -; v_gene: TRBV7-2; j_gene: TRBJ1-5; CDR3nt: TGTGCCAGCAGCTTAGCCCTAGATAGCAATCAGCCCCAGCATTTT; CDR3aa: CASSLALDSNQPQHF
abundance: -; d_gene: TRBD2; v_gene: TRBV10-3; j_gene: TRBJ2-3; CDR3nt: TGTGCCATCAGTGAGTCATGGCTAGCGGGGGTCACAGATACGCAGTATTTT; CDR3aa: CAISESWLAGVTDTQYF
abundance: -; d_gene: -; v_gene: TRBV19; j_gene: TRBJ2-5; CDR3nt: TGTGCCAGTAGTATCCCCAGCGACGGACAAGAGACCCAGTACTTC; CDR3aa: CASSIPSDGQETQYF
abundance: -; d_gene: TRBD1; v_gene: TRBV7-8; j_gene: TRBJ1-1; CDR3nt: TGTGCCAGCAGCTCGGGACAGGGGGGGAACGCTGAAGCTTTCTTT; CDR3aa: CASSSGQGGNAEAFF
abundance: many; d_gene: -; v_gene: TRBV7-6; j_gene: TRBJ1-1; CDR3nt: TGTGCCAGCAGTCCTAATTGGGGGAACACTGAAGCTTTCTTT; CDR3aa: CASSPNWGNTEAFF
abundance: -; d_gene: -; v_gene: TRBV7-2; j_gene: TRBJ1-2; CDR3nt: TGTGCCAGCAACTCTCAGGGGTTTGATGGCTACACCTTC; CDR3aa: CASNSQGFDGYTF
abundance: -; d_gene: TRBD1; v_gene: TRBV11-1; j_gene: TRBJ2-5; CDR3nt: TGTGCCAGCAGCTTGGACAGGGGAGGTGAGACCCAGTACTTC; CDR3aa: CASSLDRGGETQYF
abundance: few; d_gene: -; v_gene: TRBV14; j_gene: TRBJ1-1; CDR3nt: TGTGCCAGCAGCCCCTTACGGGGGCAGTTCACTGAAGCTTTCTTT; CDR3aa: CASSPLRGQFTEAFF
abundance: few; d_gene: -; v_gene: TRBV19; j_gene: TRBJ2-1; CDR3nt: TGTGCCAGCCAAGGGAACTCCTACAATGAGCAGTTCTTC; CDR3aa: CASQGNSYNEQFF
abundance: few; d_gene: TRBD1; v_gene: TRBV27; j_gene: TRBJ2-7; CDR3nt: TGTGCCAGCAGTTTAAATGTGGGACAGAGCTACGAGCAGTACTTC; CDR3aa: CASSLNVGQSYEQYF
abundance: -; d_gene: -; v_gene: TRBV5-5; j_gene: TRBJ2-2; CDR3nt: TGTGCCAGCAGCTTAAGGCTTCTCTGGAACACCGGGGAGCTGTTTTTT; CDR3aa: CASSLRLLWNTGELFF
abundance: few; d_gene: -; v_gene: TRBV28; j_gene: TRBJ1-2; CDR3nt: TGTGCCAGCAGCCATTACCGGCAGGAGTTTGACTATGGCTACACCTTC; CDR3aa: CASSHYRQEFDYGYTF
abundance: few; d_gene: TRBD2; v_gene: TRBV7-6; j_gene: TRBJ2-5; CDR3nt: TGTGCCAGCAGCCGGGGACTAGCGGGGGAAGAGACCCAGTACTTC; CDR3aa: CASSRGLAGEETQYF
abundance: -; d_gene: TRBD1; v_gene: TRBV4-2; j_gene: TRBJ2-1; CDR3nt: TGTGCCAGCAGCCACGACAGGGGCCGGTACAATGAGCAGTTCTTC; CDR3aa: CASSHDRGRYNEQFF
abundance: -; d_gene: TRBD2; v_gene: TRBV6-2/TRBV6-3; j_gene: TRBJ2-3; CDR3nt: TGTGCCAGCAGTTACGGGTCTACTAGCGGGGGGGCCGCAGATACGCAGTATTTT; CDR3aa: CASSYGSTSGGAADTQYF